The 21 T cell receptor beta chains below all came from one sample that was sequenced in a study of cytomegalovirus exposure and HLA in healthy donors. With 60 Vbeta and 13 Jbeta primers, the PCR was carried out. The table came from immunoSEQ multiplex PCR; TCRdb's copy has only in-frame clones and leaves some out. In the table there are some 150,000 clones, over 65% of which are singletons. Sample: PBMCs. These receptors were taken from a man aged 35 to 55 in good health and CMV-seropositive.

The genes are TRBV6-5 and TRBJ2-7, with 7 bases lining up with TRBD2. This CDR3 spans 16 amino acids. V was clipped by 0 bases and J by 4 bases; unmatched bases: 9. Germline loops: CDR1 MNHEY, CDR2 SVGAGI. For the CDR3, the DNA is TGTGCCAGCAGTTACTCGGTCACTGGGAGGGAATACGAGCAGTACTTC. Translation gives CASSYSVTGREYEQYF.

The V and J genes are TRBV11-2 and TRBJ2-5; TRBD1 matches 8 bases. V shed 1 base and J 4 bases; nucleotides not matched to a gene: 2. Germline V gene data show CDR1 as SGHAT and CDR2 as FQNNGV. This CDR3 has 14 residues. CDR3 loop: CASSLGDRGETQYF. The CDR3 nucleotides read TGTGCCAGCAGCTTAGGAGACAGGGGAGAGACCCAGTACTTC.

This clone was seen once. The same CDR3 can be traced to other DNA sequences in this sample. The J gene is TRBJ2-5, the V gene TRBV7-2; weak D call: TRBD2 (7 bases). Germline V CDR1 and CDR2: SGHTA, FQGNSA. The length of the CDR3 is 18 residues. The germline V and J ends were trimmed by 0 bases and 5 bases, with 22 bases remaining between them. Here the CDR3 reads CASSLARQVLGGGETQYF. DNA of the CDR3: TGTGCCAGCAGCTTAGCGAGACAGGTCCTGGGAGGGGGGGAGACCCAGTACTTC.

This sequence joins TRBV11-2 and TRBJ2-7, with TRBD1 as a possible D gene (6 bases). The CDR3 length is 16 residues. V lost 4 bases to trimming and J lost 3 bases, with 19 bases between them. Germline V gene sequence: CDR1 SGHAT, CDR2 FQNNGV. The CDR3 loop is CASSSRKGKGDYEQYF. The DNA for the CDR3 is TGTGCCAGCAGCTCGAGGAAGGGGAAGGGGGACTACGAGCAGTACTTC.

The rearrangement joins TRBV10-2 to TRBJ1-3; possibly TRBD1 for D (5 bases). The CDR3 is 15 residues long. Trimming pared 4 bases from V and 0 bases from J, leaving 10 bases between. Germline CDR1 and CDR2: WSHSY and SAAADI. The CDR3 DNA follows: TGCGCCAGCAGTGGGGGGGGATTCTCTGGAAACACCATATATTTT. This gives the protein CASSGGGFSGNTIYF.

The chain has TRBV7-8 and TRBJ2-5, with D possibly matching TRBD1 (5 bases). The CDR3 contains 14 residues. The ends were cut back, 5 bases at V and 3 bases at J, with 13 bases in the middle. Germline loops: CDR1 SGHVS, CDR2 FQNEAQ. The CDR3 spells CASSPTEKEETQYF. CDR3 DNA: TGTGCCAGCAGCCCGACAGAGAAGGAAGAGACCCAGTACTTC. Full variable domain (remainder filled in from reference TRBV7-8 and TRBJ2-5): GAGVSQSPRYKVAKRGQDVALRCDPISGHVSLFWYQQALGQGPEFLTYFQNEAQLDKSGLPSDRFFAERPEGSVSTLKIQRTQQEDSAVYLCASSPTEKEETQYFGPGTRLLVL.

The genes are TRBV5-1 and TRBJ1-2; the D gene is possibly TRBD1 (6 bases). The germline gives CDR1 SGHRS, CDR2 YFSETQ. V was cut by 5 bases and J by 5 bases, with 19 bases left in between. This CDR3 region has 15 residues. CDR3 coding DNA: TGCGCCAGCAGGGGCGGAGGACAGCTCACTTATGGCTACACCTTC. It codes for CASRGGGQLTYGYTF.

CDR3 DNA sequence: TGTGCCAGCAGCTCTCCCCTAATCTCCTACGAGCAGTACTTC. It is translated as CASSSPLISYEQYF. This sequence joins TRBV7-9 and TRBJ2-7, with D unclear. CDR1 and CDR2 (germline): SEHNR, FQNEAQ (reference sequence). The CDR3 spans 14 residues. The ends were cut back, 4 bases at V and 0 bases at J, with 10 bases in the middle. The variable domain in full, with the rest retrieved from reference TRBV7-9 and TRBJ2-7, is DTGVSQNPRHKITKRGQNVTFRCDPISEHNRLYWYRQTLGQGPEFLTYFQNEAQLEKSRLLSDRFSAERPKGSFSTLEIQRTEQGDSAMYLCASSSPLISYEQYFGPGTRLTVT.

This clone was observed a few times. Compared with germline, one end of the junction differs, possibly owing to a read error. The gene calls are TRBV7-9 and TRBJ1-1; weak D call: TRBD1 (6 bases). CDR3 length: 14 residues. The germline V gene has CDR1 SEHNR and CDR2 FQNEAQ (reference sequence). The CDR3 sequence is CASSLVGGLTEAFF. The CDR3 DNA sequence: TGTGCCAGCAGTTTAGTGGGGGGGCTAACTGAAGCTTTCTTT.

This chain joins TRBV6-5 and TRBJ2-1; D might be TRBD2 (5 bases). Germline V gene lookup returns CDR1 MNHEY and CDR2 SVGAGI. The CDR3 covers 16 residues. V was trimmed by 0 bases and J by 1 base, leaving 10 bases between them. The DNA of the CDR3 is TGTGCCAGCAGTTACTCCGGGGAGAGATCCTACAATGAGCAGTTCTTC. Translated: CASSYSGERSYNEQFF.

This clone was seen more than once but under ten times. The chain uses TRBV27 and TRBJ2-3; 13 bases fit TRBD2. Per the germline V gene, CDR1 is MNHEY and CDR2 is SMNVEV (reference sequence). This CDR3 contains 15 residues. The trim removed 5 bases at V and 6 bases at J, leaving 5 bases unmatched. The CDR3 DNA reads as TGTGCCAGCAGTGCTTGGACTAGCGGGAGCGATACGCAGTATTTT. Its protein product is CASSAWTSGSDTQYF.

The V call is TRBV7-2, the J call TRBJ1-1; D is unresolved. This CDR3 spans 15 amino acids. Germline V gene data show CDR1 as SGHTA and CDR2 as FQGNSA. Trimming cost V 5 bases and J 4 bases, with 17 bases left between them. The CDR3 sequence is CASSLLAAGGTEAFF. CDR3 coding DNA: TGTGCCAGCAGCCTCCTAGCGGCGGGAGGCACTGAAGCTTTCTTT.

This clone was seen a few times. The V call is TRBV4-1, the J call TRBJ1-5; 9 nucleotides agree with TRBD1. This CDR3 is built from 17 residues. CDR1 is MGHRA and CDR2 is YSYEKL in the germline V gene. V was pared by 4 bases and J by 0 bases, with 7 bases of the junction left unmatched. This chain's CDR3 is CASSPQTGGYSNQPQHF. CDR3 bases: TGCGCCAGCAGCCCCCAGACAGGGGGATATAGCAATCAGCCCCAGCATTTT.

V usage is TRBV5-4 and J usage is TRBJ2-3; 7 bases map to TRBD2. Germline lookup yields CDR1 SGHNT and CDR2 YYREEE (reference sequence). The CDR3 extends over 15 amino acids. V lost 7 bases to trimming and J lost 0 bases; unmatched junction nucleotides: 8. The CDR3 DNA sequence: TGTGCCAGCGGAGCTAGCGGCACTAGCACAGATACGCAGTATTTT. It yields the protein CASGASGTSTDTQYF.

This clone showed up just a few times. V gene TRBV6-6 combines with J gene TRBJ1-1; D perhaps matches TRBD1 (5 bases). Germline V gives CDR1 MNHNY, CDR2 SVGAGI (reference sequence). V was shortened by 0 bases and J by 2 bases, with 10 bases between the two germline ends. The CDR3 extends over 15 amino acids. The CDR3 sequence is CASSYSPGVNTEAFF. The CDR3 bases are TGTGCCAGCAGTTACTCGCCGGGGGTCAACACTGAAGCTTTCTTT.

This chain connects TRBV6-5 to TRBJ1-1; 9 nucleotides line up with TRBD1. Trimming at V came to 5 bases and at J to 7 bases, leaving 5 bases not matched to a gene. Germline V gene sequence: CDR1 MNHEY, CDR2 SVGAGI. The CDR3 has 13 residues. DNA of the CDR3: TGTGCCAGCAGTCTCCCGGGACAGGGTGAAGCTTTCTTT. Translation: CASSLPGQGEAFF.

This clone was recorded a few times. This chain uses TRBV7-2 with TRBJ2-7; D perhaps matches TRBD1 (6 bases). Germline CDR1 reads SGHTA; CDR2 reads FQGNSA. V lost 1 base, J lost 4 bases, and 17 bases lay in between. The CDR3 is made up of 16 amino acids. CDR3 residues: CASSLVLGRGGYEQYF. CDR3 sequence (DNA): TGTGCCAGCAGCTTAGTTCTGGGCAGGGGTGGTTACGAGCAGTACTTC.

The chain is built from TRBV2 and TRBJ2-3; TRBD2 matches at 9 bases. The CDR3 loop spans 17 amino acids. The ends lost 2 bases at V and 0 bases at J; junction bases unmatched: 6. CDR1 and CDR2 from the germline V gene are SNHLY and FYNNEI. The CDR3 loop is CASSEKTSGSSTDTQYF. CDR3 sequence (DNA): TGTGCCAGCAGTGAAAAAACTAGCGGGTCTAGCACAGATACGCAGTATTTT.

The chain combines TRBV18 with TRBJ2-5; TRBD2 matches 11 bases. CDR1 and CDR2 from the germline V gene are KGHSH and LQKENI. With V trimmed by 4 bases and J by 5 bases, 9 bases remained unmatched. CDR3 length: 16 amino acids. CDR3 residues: CASSRATSGIGETQYF. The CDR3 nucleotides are TGTGCCAGCTCACGGGCGACTAGCGGGATTGGGGAGACCCAGTACTTC. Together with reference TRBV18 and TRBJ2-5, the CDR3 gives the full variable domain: NAGVMQNPRHLVRRRGQEARLRCSPMKGHSHVYWYRQLPEEGLKFMVYLQKENIIDESGMPKERFSAEFPKEGPSILRIQQVVRGDSAAYFCASSRATSGIGETQYFGPGTRLLVL.

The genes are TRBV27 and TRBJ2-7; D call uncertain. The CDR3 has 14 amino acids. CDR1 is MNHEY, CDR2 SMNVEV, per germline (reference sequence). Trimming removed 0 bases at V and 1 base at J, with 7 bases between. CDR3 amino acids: CASSLSVQSYEQYF. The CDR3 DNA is TGTGCCAGCAGTTTATCGGTTCAGTCCTACGAGCAGTACTTC.

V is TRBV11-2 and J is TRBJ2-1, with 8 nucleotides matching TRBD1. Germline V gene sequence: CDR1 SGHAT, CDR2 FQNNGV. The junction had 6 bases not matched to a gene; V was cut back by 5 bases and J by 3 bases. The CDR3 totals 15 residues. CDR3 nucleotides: TGTGCCAGCAGCCCGGGCGGACAGGGCTACAATGAGCAGTTCTTC. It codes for CASSPGGQGYNEQFF. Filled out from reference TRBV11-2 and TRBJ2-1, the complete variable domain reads EAGVAQSPRYKIIEKRQSVAFWCNPISGHATLYWYQQILGQGPKLLIQFQNNGVVDDSQLPKDRFSAERLKGVDSTLKIQPAKLEDSAVYLCASSPGGQGYNEQFFGPGTRLTVL.